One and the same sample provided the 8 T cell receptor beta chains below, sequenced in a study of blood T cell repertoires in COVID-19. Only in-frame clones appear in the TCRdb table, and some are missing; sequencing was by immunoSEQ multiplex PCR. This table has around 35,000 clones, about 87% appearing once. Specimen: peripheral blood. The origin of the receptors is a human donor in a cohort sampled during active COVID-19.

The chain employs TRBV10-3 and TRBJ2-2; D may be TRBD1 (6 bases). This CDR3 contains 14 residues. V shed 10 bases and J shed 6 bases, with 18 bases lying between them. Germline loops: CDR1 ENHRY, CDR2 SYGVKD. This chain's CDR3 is CATNRESPAGELFF. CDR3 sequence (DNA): TGTGCCACGAACAGGGAGTCTCCAGCCGGGGAGCTGTTTTTT.

CDR3 residues: CASSLDRAPEEQYF. The CDR3 bases are TGTGCCAGCAGCTTGGACAGGGCCCCAGAGGAGCAGTACTTC. J is TRBJ2-7 and V is TRBV7-2, with TRBD1 matching over 8 bases. V trimming: 3 bases; J trimming: 7 bases; junction bases outside the gene matches: 8. The germline CDR1 and CDR2 sequences are SGHTA and FQGNSA. There are 14 residues in the CDR3.

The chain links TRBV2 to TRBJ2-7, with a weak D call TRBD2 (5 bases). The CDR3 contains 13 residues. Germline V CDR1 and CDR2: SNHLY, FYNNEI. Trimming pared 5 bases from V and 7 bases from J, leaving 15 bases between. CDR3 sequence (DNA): TGTGCCAGCAGTAGCAATGGAGAGGGTGAGCAGTACTTC. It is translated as CASSSNGEGEQYF.

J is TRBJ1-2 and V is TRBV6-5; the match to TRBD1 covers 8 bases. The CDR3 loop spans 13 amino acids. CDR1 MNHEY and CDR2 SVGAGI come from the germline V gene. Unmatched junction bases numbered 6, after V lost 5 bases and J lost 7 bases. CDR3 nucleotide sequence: TGTGCCAGCAGTCGCGGACAGGGACTTGGCTACACCTTC. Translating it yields CASSRGQGLGYTF.

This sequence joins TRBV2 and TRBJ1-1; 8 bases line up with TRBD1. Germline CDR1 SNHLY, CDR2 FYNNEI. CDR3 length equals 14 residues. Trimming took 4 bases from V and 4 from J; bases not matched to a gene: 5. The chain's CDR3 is CASSAGGRGTEAFF. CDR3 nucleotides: TGTGCCAGCAGTGCAGGGGGCCGTGGCACTGAAGCTTTCTTT.

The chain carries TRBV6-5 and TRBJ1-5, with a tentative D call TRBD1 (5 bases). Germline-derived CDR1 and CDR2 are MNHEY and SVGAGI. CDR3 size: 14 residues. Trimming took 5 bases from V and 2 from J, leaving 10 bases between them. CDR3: CASSPGSGNQPQHF. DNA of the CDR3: TGTGCCAGCAGTCCAGGGTCGGGCAATCAGCCCCAGCATTTT.

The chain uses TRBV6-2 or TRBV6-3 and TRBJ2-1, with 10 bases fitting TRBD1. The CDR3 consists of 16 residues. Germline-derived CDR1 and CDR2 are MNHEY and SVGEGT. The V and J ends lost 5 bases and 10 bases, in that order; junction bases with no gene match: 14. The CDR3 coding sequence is TGTGCCAGCAGTCGGGAGACAGGGGGCGCAACGGGGGAGCAGTTCTTC. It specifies CASSRETGGATGEQFF.

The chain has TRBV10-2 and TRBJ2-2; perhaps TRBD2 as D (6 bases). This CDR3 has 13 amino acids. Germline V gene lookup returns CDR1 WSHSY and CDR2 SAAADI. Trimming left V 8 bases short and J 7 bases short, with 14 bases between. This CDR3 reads CASGREEGGELFF. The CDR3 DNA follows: TGCGCCAGCGGTAGGGAGGAAGGCGGGGAGCTGTTTTTT.